This TCR beta chain was captured by sequencing in a study of blood T cell repertoires in COVID-19. At the level of the study: Sites across the United States, Italy and Spain contributed samples from acute and convalescent COVID-19.

The CDR3 loop spans 14 amino acids. Between the trimmed V and J ends, which lost 4 bases and 4 bases, there was a span of 13 bases. CDR1 and CDR2 from the germline V gene are LNHNV and YYDKDF (reference sequence). Repertoires were generated with immunoSEQ multiplex PCR, while TCRdb's copy carries only in-frame clones and drops some. The data hold fewer than 250,000 clones, with roughly 80% observed a single time. Sequencing used PBMCs or T cells enriched from blood (not recorded which). The chain carries TRBV15 and TRBJ1-1; D is perhaps TRBD1 (5 bases). The TCR sequence derives from a woman in her 40s who had been exposed to COVID-19. The CDR3 spells CATSTPQVPTEAFF. The CDR3 coding sequence is TGTGCCACCAGCACCCCACAGGTTCCCACTGAAGCTTTCTTT.